This TCR beta chain was identified during a study of post-analysis software for immune sequencing data. As for this clonotype: What it binds is not known.

Notes on the study in general: Compared with controls, patients had more of five TRBV segments, including TRBV5-6, TRBV5-1 and TRBV20-1. The normalized Chao1 diversity of multiple sclerosis patients was significantly lower than that of controls.

The V gene lost 0 bases and the J gene lost 3 bases, with 9 bases spanning the gap. Germline-derived CDR1 and CDR2 are SGHKS and YYEKEE (reference sequence). This CDR3 spans 14 amino acids. Prepared libraries of TCR beta cDNA carried unique molecular identifiers. TCRdb reprocessed the PCR reads via MiXCR and lists one record per CDR3 protein. Among 600,000 to 700,000 distinct CDR3 sequences listed, approximately 59% were seen once. The source is a girl aged 2 to 10 with multiple sclerosis. The V call is TRBV5-5, the J call TRBJ1-2; D uncertain. Specimen: blood. The CDR3 DNA sequence: TGTGCCAGCAGCTTGGAAACGGCAGACTATGGCTACACCTTC. This codes for CASSLETADYGYTF. The full variable domain, in which reference TRBV5-5 and TRBJ1-2 provide the parts outside the CDR3, is DAGVTQSPTHLIKTRGQQVTLRCSPISGHKSVSWYQQVLGQGPQFIFQYYEKEERGRGNFPDRFSARQFPNYSSELNVNALLLGDSALYLCASSLETADYGYTFGSGTRLTVV.